These 6 T cell receptor beta chains share one sample of origin, sequenced in a study of T cells in narcolepsy. Sequencing used immunoSEQ multiplex PCR; TCRdb keeps in-frame clones, though not all of them. The table has approximately 40,000 clones, more than 70% seen once. The specimen was CD45RA- memory CD4+ T cells from PBMCs. These receptors came from a human donor with narcolepsy.

The J gene is TRBJ2-5, the V gene TRBV27; TRBD2 matches at 13 bases. The CDR3 consists of 17 residues. Germline loops: CDR1 MNHEY, CDR2 SMNVEV (reference sequence). The V segment lost 6 bases and the J segment 6 bases; nucleotides outside the gene matches: 13. In DNA form, the CDR3 reads TGTGCCAGCAGAACCGGGACTAGCGGGGCCCCAGGGCAGACCCAGTACTTC. Translating it yields CASRTGTSGAPGQTQYF.

There are a few counts of this clone. The V and J genes are TRBV6-6 and TRBJ1-2, with D unresolved. V was shortened by 2 bases and J by 10 bases, with 20 bases between the two germline ends. This CDR3 is 15 amino acids long. The V gene's germline CDR1 is MNHNY and CDR2 SVGAGI (reference sequence). CDR3 nucleotides: TGTGCCAGCAGTTACCTTTCGGATGCGGTGAAATCCTACACCTTC. It specifies CASSYLSDAVKSYTF.

The chain's CDR3 is CACDRVKAFF. The CDR3 DNA reads as TGTGCCTGTGACAGGGTTAAAGCTTTCTTT. J is TRBJ1-1 and V is TRBV30, with 7 bases fitting TRBD1. Germline assignment: CDR1 GTSNPN and CDR2 SVGIG (reference sequence). CDR3 length: 10 residues. The J segment lost 9 bases and the V segment lost 6 bases, leaving 4 bases of the junction unmatched.

The genes are TRBV11-3 and TRBJ2-3, with TRBD1 matching over 10 bases. Trimming at V came to 4 bases and at J to 7 bases, leaving 20 bases not matched to a gene. Germline lookup yields CDR1 SGHNT and CDR2 YENEEA. This CDR3 region has 19 residues. DNA for the CDR3: TGTGCCAGCAGCTGGGTGGGGACAGGGGTGGATCCCTCACAGTATACGCAGTATTTT. Translated, it gives CASSWVGTGVDPSQYTQYF. The whole variable domain, filled in from reference TRBV11-3 and TRBJ2-3, reads EAGVVQSPRYKIIEKKQPVAFWCNPISGHNTLYWYLQNLGQGPELLIRYENEEAVDDSQLPKDRFSAERLKGVDSTLKIQPAELGDSAVYLCASSWVGTGVDPSQYTQYFGPGTRLTVL.

The genes are TRBV4-2 and TRBJ2-5; perhaps TRBD1 as D (8 bases). The CDR3 covers 16 residues. The germline V gene encodes CDR1 LGHNA and CDR2 YNFKEQ. Trimming cost V 3 bases and J 2 bases, with 16 bases left between them. CDR3 bases: TGTGCCAGCAGCCACTTCGGACAGGGACTACAAGAGACCCAGTACTTC. Protein product: CASSHFGQGLQETQYF.

This clone has a handful of counts. The genes are TRBV14 and TRBJ2-1; TRBD1 agrees at 7 bases. The trim removed 4 bases at V and 5 bases at J, leaving 5 bases unmatched. The CDR3 spans 14 residues. Germline V gene data show CDR1 as SGHDN and CDR2 as FVKESK. CDR3 in DNA: TGTGCCAGCAGCCCCGACAGGGCCCACAATGAGCAGTTCTTC. It is translated as CASSPDRAHNEQFF.